The subject of this entry is one TCR beta chain. Its antigen remains undetermined. Qualities for individual bases were not recorded, and no much larger clone is one base off. These data belong to a study of graft-versus-host responses after intestinal transplantation listed by TCRdb under 2021. Broadly, across the study: Recipients received multivisceral, liver-intestinal, or isolated intestinal transplants. Rather than being sequenced by the commercial service, samples from a few later patients were sequenced in-house on an Illumina MiSeq and processed with MiXCR. Graft-versus-host and host-versus-graft alloreactive T cell clones were tracked in the graft, circulation and bone marrow after intestinal transplantation using bulk TCR-beta CDR3 sequencing. Donor T cell macrochimerism was defined as a peak of at least 4% donor T cells among recipient peripheral blood mononuclear cells. Of the roughly 25 intestinal transplant recipients enrolled in the cohort, one of whom was a retransplant, 3 patients without pretransplant specimens were excluded. Every recipient was given anti-thymocyte globulin induction, followed by roughly 3 years of maintenance tacrolimus and steroids. To identify alloreactive clones, pre-transplant mixed lymphocyte reaction products were sequenced and compared with unstimulated pre-transplant donor and recipient T cells.

The time point label corresponds to: cells obtained before transplantation from donor or recipient. CD3+CD4+ and CD3+CD8+ populations were FACS-sorted from unstimulated pre-transplant donor and recipient cells taken from spleen or lymph nodes. Summary of the overall study and its limitations: Peak levels of circulating GvH clones were associated with declines in HvG clones early after transplant. The relatively low number and heterogeneity of intestinal transplant patients limited the conclusions. In patients with donor T cell macrochimerism, the allografts had high GvH to HvG T cell clonal ratios. GvH clones were found in recipient bone marrow, and some of the GvH clones appeared earlier in ileal mucosa or blood, which is consistent with an intestinal mucosal origin.

Between the V and J ends, shortened by 0 bases and 7 bases respectively, the junction contains 25 bases. The CDR3 runs 19 amino acids, cysteine and phenylalanine included. CDR3 DNA only is kept here, 57 bases in frame from base 1. Sequences SGHRS (CDR1) and YFSETQ (CDR2) are obtained from the germline V gene. Receptor amplification or capture employed the immunoSEQ multiplex PCR assay. For most patients, genomic DNA was isolated with the Qiagen DNeasy Blood and Tissue Kit and shipped frozen to Adaptive Biotechnologies for TCR sequencing. High-throughput TCR-beta CDR3 sequencing of genomic DNA from most patients was performed by Adaptive Biotechnologies. The source study handled its data this way. Adaptive's ImmunoSEQ software was the source of the TCR sequencing data for 15 to 20 patients, while a few other patients were processed with MiXCR and VDJtools. To correct CD4 versus CD8 sorting errors, any sequence found in both subsets at a frequency ratio below 5:1 was removed. CDR3 nucleotide sequences shared between donor and recipient were removed because their origin could not be assigned. To be classed as alloreactive, a clone needed at least 2-fold expansion over unstimulated cells and a minimum CFSE-low frequency of 0.002% (template counts) or 0.001% (read counts). A clone was considered mappable if detected in the sequenced pre-transplant spleen, lymph node, or MLR CFSE-low populations of the donor or recipient. The cumulative frequency of alloreactive clones was calculated as a percentage of all sequences, weighted by copy number. TCRdb limited this immuneACCESS table to in-frame rearrangements with V and J called. A share of clones is missing; checked studies link under half to unresolved V genes, and the rest is unexplained. V and J calls and clone size follow that table, whereas D and trimming were derived from the DNA. This sample is represented by some 82,000 clones; 80% to 90% of them were singletons. Around 8% of the sample belongs to the ten largest clones.

The sequencing used unstimulated CD8+ T cells sorted from spleen or lymph node cells, collected before transplant. This TCR came from a human donor who was the organ donor for an intestinal transplant. The V and J segments used are TRBV5-1 and TRBJ1-4; the D gene is not confidently resolved. This receptor has the CDR3 CASSLGRIGALYGGEKLFF. The DNA sequence is given as TGCGCCAGCAGCTTGGGCCGAATAGGAGCGCTCTATGGTGGTGAAAAACTGTTTTTT.